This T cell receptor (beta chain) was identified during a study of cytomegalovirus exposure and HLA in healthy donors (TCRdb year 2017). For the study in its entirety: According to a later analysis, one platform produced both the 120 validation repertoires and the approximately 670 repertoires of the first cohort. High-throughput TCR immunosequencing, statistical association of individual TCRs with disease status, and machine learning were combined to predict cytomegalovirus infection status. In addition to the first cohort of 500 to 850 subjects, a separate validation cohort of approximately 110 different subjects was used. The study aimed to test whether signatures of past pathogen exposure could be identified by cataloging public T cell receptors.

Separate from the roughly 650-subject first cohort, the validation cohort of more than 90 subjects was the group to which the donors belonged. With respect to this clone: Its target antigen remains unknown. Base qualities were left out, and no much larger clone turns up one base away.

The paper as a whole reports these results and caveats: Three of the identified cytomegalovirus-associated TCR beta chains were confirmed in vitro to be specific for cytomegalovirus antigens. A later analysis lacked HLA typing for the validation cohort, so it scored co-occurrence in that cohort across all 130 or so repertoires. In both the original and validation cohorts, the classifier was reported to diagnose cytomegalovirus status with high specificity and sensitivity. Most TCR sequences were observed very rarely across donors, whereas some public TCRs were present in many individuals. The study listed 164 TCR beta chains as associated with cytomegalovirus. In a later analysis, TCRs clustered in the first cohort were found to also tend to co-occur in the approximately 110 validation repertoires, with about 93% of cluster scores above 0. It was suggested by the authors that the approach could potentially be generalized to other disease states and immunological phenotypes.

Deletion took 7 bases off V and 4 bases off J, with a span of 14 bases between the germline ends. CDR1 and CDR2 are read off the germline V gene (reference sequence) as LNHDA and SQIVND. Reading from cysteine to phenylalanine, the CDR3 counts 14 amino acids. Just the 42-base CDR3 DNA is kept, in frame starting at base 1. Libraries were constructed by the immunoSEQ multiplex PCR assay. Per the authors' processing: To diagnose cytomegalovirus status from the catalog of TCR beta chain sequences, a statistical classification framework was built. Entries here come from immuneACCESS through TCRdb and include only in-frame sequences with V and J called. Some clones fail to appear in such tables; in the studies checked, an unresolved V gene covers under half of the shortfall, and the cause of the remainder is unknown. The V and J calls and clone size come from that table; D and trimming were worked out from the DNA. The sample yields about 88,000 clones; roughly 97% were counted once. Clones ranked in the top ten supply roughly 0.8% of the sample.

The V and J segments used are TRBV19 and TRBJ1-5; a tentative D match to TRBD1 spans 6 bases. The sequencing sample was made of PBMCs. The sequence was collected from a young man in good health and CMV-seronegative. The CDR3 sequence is CASIRTVGNQPQHF. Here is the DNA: TGTGCCAGTATTCGGACAGTGGGGAATCAGCCCCAGCATTTT.